The present TCR beta chain was sequenced within a study of T cell repertoires in cytomegalovirus infection. V gave up 11 bases and J gave up 8 bases; unmatched junction bases: 7. This CDR3 comprises 11 residues. TCRdb reanalysed the reads using MiXCR and keeps one entry per CDR3 protein. Among some 600,000 distinct CDR3 sequences listed, roughly 24% were seen once. This clonotype occurred many times. The TCR comes from a human donor in good health (CMV status not recorded). Some clones in this sample may be carry-over from other donors' samples. The chain uses TRBV12-3 or TRBV12-4 and TRBJ1-2; TRBD1 matches at 8 bases. Sequencing was performed on CD8+ T cells from PBMCs. CDR3 in amino acids: CACDRGEGYTF. The CDR3 coding sequence is TGTGCCTGCGACAGGGGAGAGGGCTACACCTTC.